Listed here is a single T cell receptor (beta chain). This sample was taken from a study of technical replicates of blood from a few donors. Germline CDR1 reads SGHDT; CDR2 reads YYEEEE. The length of the CDR3 is 14 residues. V lost 4 bases and J lost 3, with 13 bases in between. Generated by immunoSEQ multiplex PCR, the TCRdb table keeps only in-frame clones and is missing some. Of tens of thousands of clones in the sample, around 95% are singletons; the top ten hold less than 0.25%. This chain joins TRBV5-6 and TRBJ1-2; D might be TRBD1 (6 bases). The TCR comes from a human donor in good health. Sequences were obtained from T cells isolated from PBMCs. CDR3 nucleotides: TGTGCCAGCAGCCCAGGGGAGTCGGACTATGGCTACACCTTC. Its protein product is CASSPGESDYGYTF.